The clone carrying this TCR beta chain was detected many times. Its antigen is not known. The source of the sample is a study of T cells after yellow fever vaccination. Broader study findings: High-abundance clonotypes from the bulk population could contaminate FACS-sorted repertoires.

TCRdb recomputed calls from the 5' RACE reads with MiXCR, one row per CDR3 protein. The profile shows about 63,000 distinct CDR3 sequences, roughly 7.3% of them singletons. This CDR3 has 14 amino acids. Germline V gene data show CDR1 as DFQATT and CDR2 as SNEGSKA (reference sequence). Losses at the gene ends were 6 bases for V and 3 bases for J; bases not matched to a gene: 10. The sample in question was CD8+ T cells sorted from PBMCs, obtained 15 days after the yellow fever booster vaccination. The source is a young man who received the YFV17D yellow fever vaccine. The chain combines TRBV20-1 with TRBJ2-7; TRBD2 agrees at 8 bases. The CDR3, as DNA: TGCAGTGCCCCGGACGAGCGGGAGTTCTACGAGCAGTACTTC. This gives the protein CSAPDEREFYEQYF.